This T cell receptor beta chain was captured by sequencing in a study of cytomegalovirus exposure and HLA in healthy donors. Across the whole study: Earlier, 180 million or so T cells were analyzed, and 90 million to 140 million unique TCR beta sequences were found among them.

Vbeta (60) and Jbeta (13) primers were used in the PCR. The assay was immunoSEQ multiplex PCR, and TCRdb's table has in-frame clones only and misses some. The sample records about 93,000 clones, about 81% being singletons. It was healthy bone marrow donors who served as donors. Germline CDR1 SQVTM, CDR2 ANQGSEA. CDR3 size: 15 residues. V lost 3 bases, J lost 6 bases, and 17 bases lay in between. The specimen was PBMCs. This TCR was recovered from a woman aged 40 to 49 in good health and CMV-seronegative. The genes are TRBV29-1 and TRBJ2-2, with D tentatively TRBD2 (6 bases). CDR3 region: CSVEPLSGFSGELFF. For the CDR3, the DNA is TGCAGCGTTGAGCCACTAAGCGGGTTTTCCGGGGAGCTGTTTTTT.